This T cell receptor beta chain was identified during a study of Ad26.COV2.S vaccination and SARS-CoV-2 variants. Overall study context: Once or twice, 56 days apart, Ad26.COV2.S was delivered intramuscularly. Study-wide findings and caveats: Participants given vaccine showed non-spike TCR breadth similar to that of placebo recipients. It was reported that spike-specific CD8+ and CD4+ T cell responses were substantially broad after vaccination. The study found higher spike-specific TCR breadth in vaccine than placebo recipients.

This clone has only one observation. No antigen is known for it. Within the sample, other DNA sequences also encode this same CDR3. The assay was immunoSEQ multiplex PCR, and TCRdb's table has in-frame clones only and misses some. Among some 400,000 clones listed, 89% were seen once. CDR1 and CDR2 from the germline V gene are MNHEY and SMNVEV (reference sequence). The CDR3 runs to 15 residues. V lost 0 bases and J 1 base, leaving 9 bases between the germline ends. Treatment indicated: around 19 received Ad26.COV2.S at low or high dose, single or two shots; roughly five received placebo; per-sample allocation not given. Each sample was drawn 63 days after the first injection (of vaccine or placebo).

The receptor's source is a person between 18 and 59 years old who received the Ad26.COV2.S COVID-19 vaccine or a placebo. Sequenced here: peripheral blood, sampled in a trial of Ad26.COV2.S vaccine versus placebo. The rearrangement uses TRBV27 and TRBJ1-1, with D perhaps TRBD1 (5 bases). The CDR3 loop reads CASSLSGTANTEAFF. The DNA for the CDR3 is TGTGCCAGCAGTTTATCAGGGACGGCGAACACTGAAGCTTTCTTT.